The clone carrying this T cell receptor (beta chain) was detected only a few times. What it binds is not known. The CDR3 extends over 19 amino acids. Germline CDR1 reads SGDLS; CDR2 reads YYNGEE. Trimming stripped 3 bases from V and 2 bases from J, with 21 bases between. The data were taken from a study of beta chain features in type 1 diabetes. Regarding the study as a whole: Lower insertion and higher deletion counts appeared at VDJ junctions in type 1 diabetes patients. Naive, central memory and regulatory TCRB repertoires appeared more similar among patients than healthy donors.

Sorted CD4+ subsets: naive, central memory, regulatory, stem cell-like memory (CD45RO/CCR7/CD25/CD127/CD95/CD27 panel). Every bit of the isolated RNA underwent reverse transcription, so sequencing read expressed TCRB transcripts. Sequencing was performed with immunoSEQ multiplex PCR; in TCRdb, only in-frame clones are kept and a portion is missing. This table holds 300,000 to 450,000 clones, about 18% found once. This chain joins TRBV9 and TRBJ2-6; a possible D gene is TRBD1 (6 bases). Material: naive CD4+ T cells from blood. The TCR was taken from a woman aged 18-35 years in good health. CDR3 loop: CASSGRTEGPHAGANVLTF. In DNA form, the CDR3 reads TGTGCCAGCAGCGGGAGGACAGAGGGCCCTCACGCTGGGGCCAACGTCCTGACTTTC.